One and the same sample provided the 21 T cell receptor beta chains below, sequenced in a study of blood T cell repertoires in COVID-19. The assay was immunoSEQ multiplex PCR, and TCRdb's table has in-frame clones only and misses some. The data contain tens of thousands of clones, roughly 90% of them singletons. Sample: peripheral blood. The origin of the receptors is a man in his sixties with acute or convalescent COVID-19.

This chain uses TRBV27 with TRBJ2-7; D gene unclear. This CDR3 contains 14 residues. In germline, CDR1 is MNHEY, CDR2 SMNVEV (reference sequence). V was clipped by 6 bases and J by 3 bases, with 15 bases between them. CDR3 DNA sequence: TGTGCCAGCAGCCCCCAGTGGGCAGACTACGAGCAGTACTTC. Protein sequence: CASSPQWADYEQYF.

This sequence joins TRBV3-1 (or the pseudogene TRBV3-2) and TRBJ1-3; D possibly corresponds to TRBD1 (6 bases). Germline V gives CDR1 LGHDT, CDR2 YNNKEL (reference sequence). CDR3 length: 14 amino acids. Between the trimmed V and J ends, which lost 11 bases and 5 bases, there was a span of 19 bases. The CDR3 is CASSSGASRNTIYF. CDR3 DNA sequence: TGTGCCTCCTCCTCAGGGGCATCCAGAAACACCATATATTTT.

This clone came up a few times. The rearrangement uses TRBV19 and TRBJ2-1; TRBD2 matches at 13 bases. CDR3 length: 15 amino acids. J lost 6 bases, V lost 5 bases, and 4 bases had no gene match. The germline V gene has CDR1 LNHDA and CDR2 SQIVND (reference sequence). The CDR3 nucleotides read TGTGCCAGTAGTTCCGGGACTAGCGGGATCAATGAGCAGTTCTTC. Protein product: CASSSGTSGINEQFF.

The chain combines TRBV5-4 with TRBJ1-6, with 7 bases fitting TRBD1. The V segment lost 3 bases and the J segment 9 bases; nucleotides outside the gene matches: 3. Germline V gene sequence: CDR1 SGHNT, CDR2 YYREEE (reference sequence). This CDR3 region has 13 residues. The CDR3 region has the DNA TGTGCCAGCAGCTACGACAGGGTTTCACCCCTCCACTTT. The encoded protein is CASSYDRVSPLHF.

This clone was seen only once. The CDR3, as DNA: TGCGCCAGCAGCAAGTGGGCTGTCAGGGGCGAAGACACTGAAGCTTTCTTT. It codes for CASSKWAVRGEDTEAFF. The rearrangement joins TRBV5-1 to TRBJ1-1, with a possible D match to TRBD1 (6 bases). Per the germline V gene, CDR1 is SGHRS and CDR2 is YFSETQ. Trimming removed 4 bases from V and 3 bases from J, with 22 bases in between. The CDR3 extends over 17 amino acids.

The chain employs TRBV6-4 and TRBJ1-4; D ambiguous. Germline lookup yields CDR1 MRHNA and CDR2 SNTAGT. Trimming took off 0 bases at V and 7 bases at J, with 12 bases between the two ends. The CDR3 runs to 15 residues. The CDR3 sequence: CASSDSKGSGEKLFF. The CDR3 DNA reads TGTGCCAGCAGTGACTCGAAGGGAAGCGGTGAAAAACTGTTTTTT.

The J gene is TRBJ1-2, the V gene TRBV28; no clear D gene. CDR1 MDHEN and CDR2 SYDVKM come from the germline V gene. Trimming left V 2 bases short and J 4 bases short, with 11 bases between. The CDR3 length is 14 residues. CDR3 bases: TGTGCCAGCAGTTTAGAGGTCAGCTCCTATGGCTACACCTTC. Residues: CASSLEVSSYGYTF.

The chain is built from TRBV9 and TRBJ2-1; 9 bases align to TRBD1. Unmatched junction bases numbered 4, after V lost 2 bases and J lost 4 bases. The CDR3 runs 15 residues. The germline V gene has CDR1 SGDLS and CDR2 YYNGEE. CDR3 in amino acids: CASSVRDRAYNEQFF. CDR3 DNA sequence: TGTGCCAGCAGCGTCCGGGACAGGGCTTACAATGAGCAGTTCTTC.

CDR3 residues: CAWSTGGVGNTIYF. CDR3 nucleotide sequence: TGTGCCTGGAGTACAGGGGGCGTAGGAAACACCATATATTTT. The chain has TRBV30 and TRBJ1-3, with 9 nucleotides matching TRBD1. The germline V gene has CDR1 GTSNPN and CDR2 SVGIG (reference sequence). V dropped 2 bases and J dropped 4; count of bases not matched to a gene: 3. The CDR3 runs to 14 residues. The full variable domain, completed using reference TRBV30 and TRBJ1-3, is SQTIHQWPATLVQPVGSPLSLECTVEGTSNPNLYWYRQAAGRGLQLLFYSVGIGQISSEVPQNLSASRPQDRQFILSSKKLLLSDSGFYLCAWSTGGVGNTIYFGEGSWLTVV.

The chain carries TRBV6-5 and TRBJ1-4; no clear D gene. V shed 2 bases and J shed 5 bases, with 6 bases lying between them. The CDR3 has 13 amino acids. CDR1 is MNHEY, CDR2 SVGAGI, per germline. In DNA, the CDR3 is TGTGCCAGCAGTTACCGAGGGAATGAAAAACTGTTTTTT. This sequence encodes CASSYRGNEKLFF.

The chain is built from TRBV5-6 and TRBJ2-7; 10 bases line up with TRBD1. CDR3 size: 15 residues. CDR1 is SGHDT, CDR2 YYEEEE, per germline. The ends lost 4 bases at V and 3 bases at J; junction bases unmatched: 7. The CDR3 loop is CASSPTGQGSYEQYF. The CDR3 DNA reads as TGTGCCAGCAGCCCAACGGGACAGGGGAGCTACGAGCAGTACTTC.

The chain is built from TRBV25-1 and TRBJ1-1; 7 nucleotides match TRBD1. CDR1 is MGHDK, CDR2 SYGVNS, per germline. The junction had 3 bases not matched to a gene; V was cut back by 4 bases and J by 7 bases. The CDR3 covers 12 residues. The CDR3 nucleotides read TGTGCCAGCAGTGGAGGGACAGATGAAGCTTTCTTT. Protein: CASSGGTDEAFF.

The V gene is TRBV6-2 or TRBV6-3, the J gene TRBJ1-1; no reliable D call. The germline V gene has CDR1 MNHEY and CDR2 SVGEGT. The CDR3 covers 13 residues. The germline V and J ends were trimmed by 5 bases and 0 bases, with 7 bases remaining between them. The CDR3 sequence is CASSIGVNTEAFF. The CDR3 DNA reads as TGTGCCAGCAGTATAGGAGTGAACACTGAAGCTTTCTTT.

The V and J genes are TRBV7-9 and TRBJ1-4, with no clear D. The CDR3 totals 15 residues. V dropped 6 bases and J dropped 11 bases, with 22 bases sitting between them. The germline V gene encodes CDR1 SEHNR and CDR2 FQNEAQ (reference sequence). CDR3 residues: CASSPWDPEAQKLFF. The CDR3 DNA is TGTGCCAGCAGTCCCTGGGATCCGGAGGCCCAGAAACTGTTTTTT.

This chain connects TRBV10-3 to TRBJ2-3, with 11 bases matching TRBD2. This CDR3 is built from 14 residues. Germline V CDR1 and CDR2: ENHRY, SYGVKD. Unmatched junction bases numbered 5, after V lost 7 bases and J lost 5 bases. The CDR3 bases are TGTGCCATCATGAGTAGCGGGGGGGGAGATACGCAGTATTTT. This gives the protein CAIMSSGGGDTQYF.

In its sample, this clone was seen a few times. One junction end does not reproduce the germline sequence, and a read error may be involved. V is TRBV29-1 and J is TRBJ2-7; a weak D match, TRBD2 (6 bases). This CDR3 has 13 amino acids. Germline lookup yields CDR1 SQVTM and CDR2 ANQGSEA. CDR3 residues: CSFEEEGSYEQYF. DNA of the CDR3: TGCAGCTTTGAGGAGGAGGGATCCTACGAGCAGTACTTC.

This clone was recorded once. The V and J genes are TRBV5-1 and TRBJ2-3; no clear D. V was trimmed by 1 base and J by 4 bases, leaving 7 bases between them. Germline loops: CDR1 SGHRS, CDR2 YFSETQ. This CDR3 comprises 13 residues. CDR3 nucleotides: TGCGCCAGCAGCTTGCCACGGGCAGATACGCAGTATTTT. This gives the protein CASSLPRADTQYF.

This clone is classed as medium-sized (0.01 to 0.1%). J is TRBJ2-1 and V is TRBV27; 7 bases fit TRBD1. J gave up 7 bases and V 5 bases, and 8 bases lay outside the gene matches. CDR1 MNHEY and CDR2 SMNVEV come from the germline V gene (reference sequence). This CDR3 is 14 amino acids long. Here the CDR3 reads CASSLPQQGNEQFF. The CDR3 nucleotides are TGTGCCAGCAGTCTTCCACAACAGGGGAATGAGCAGTTCTTC.

The chain is built from TRBV19 and TRBJ2-5; maybe TRBD1 (6 bases). Germline lookup yields CDR1 LNHDA and CDR2 SQIVND (reference sequence). Trimming removed 5 bases from V and 5 bases from J, with 18 bases in between. CDR3 length equals 15 residues. The CDR3 region has the DNA TGTGCCAGTAGTTACTTTAACAGGGATGAGGAGACCCAGTACTTC. Encoded protein: CASSYFNRDEETQYF. The full variable domain, its missing parts supplied by reference TRBV19 and TRBJ2-5, is DGGITQSPKYLFRKEGQNVTLSCEQNLNHDAMYWYRQDPGQGLRLIYYSQIVNDFQKGDIAEGYSVSREKKESFPLTVTSAQKNPTAFYLCASSYFNRDEETQYFGPGTRLLVL.

The chain recombines TRBV2 with TRBJ2-1; 12 bases agree with TRBD1. Per the germline V gene, CDR1 is SNHLY and CDR2 is FYNNEI. The CDR3 is 14 amino acids. Germline trimming cut 10 bases from V and 7 bases from J; bases unmatched to any gene: 8. CDR3 DNA sequence: TGTGCCATCACTGTGGGACAGGGGGCTAATGAGCAGTTCTTC. Protein sequence: CAITVGQGANEQFF. Variable domain in full (rest from reference TRBV2 and TRBJ2-1): EPEVTQTPSHQVTQMGQEVILRCVPISNHLYFYWYRQILGQKVEFLVSFYNNEISEKSEIFDDQFSVERPDGSNFTLKIRSTKLEDSAMYFCAITVGQGANEQFFGPGTRLTVL.

This clone was detected once. This chain connects TRBV27 to TRBJ1-1, with D unresolved. Between the trimmed V and J ends, which lost 4 bases and 0 bases, there was a span of 6 bases. Looked up from germline, CDR1 is MNHEY and CDR2 is SMNVEV (reference sequence). CDR3 length equals 13 residues. The CDR3 sequence: CASSSVMNTEAFF. The CDR3 DNA is TGTGCCAGCAGTTCCGTAATGAACACTGAAGCTTTCTTT.